Listed here are 28 T cell receptor beta chains from one sample, sequenced in a study of T cell changes during pregnancy in multiple sclerosis. Clones were read by immunoSEQ multiplex PCR, and TCRdb kept only the in-frame ones, dropping some. The profile covers more than 80,000 clones, with 80% to 95% appearing a single time and less than 2% taken by the ten largest. Here the sequenced sample was peripheral blood, taken in the first trimester of pregnancy. The receptors come from a female donor with multiple sclerosis, enrolled in a pregnancy study.

The chain uses TRBV2 and TRBJ2-1; D perhaps matches TRBD2 (6 bases). The CDR3 is 14 amino acids. Germline V gene data show CDR1 as SNHLY and CDR2 as FYNNEI. V lost 7 bases to trimming and J lost 0 bases, with 10 bases between them. CDR3 nucleotides: TGTGCCAGCACACCGGGACTCTCCTACAATGAGCAGTTCTTC. Protein product: CASTPGLSYNEQFF. The variable domain in full, completed from reference TRBV2 and TRBJ2-1, reads EPEVTQTPSHQVTQMGQEVILRCVPISNHLYFYWYRQILGQKVEFLVSFYNNEISEKSEIFDDQFSVERPDGSNFTLKIRSTKLEDSAMYFCASTPGLSYNEQFFGPGTRLTVL.

This clone was found once. J is TRBJ2-7 and V is TRBV2, with D maybe TRBD2 (6 bases). The CDR3 runs 14 residues. V lost 2 bases and J lost 3, with 11 bases in between. Germline V gene lookup returns CDR1 SNHLY and CDR2 FYNNEI. The CDR3 coding sequence is TGTGCCAGCAGTGAAATTCCCGGGGGCTACGAGCAGTACTTC. As protein: CASSEIPGGYEQYF.

V usage is TRBV18 and J usage is TRBJ1-1, with 8 bases identical to TRBD1. With 4 bases clipped from V and 2 bases from J, the junction kept 6 bases outside the gene matches. Per the germline V gene, CDR1 is KGHSH and CDR2 is LQKENI. The CDR3 runs 15 residues. CDR3 bases: TGTGCCAGCTCACGGACAGGGAAGAGAAACACTGAAGCTTTCTTT. It specifies CASSRTGKRNTEAFF.

The gene calls are TRBV2 and TRBJ2-2; D might be TRBD1 (6 bases). Germline V lookup: CDR1 SNHLY, CDR2 FYNNEI. The CDR3 contains 15 residues. V was clipped by 4 bases and J by 1 base, with 10 bases between them. The CDR3 DNA reads TGTGCCAGCAGTGTCCGACAGGAGAACACCGGGGAGCTGTTTTTT. It encodes CASSVRQENTGELFF.

This clone was seen a single time. The chain couples TRBV30 to TRBJ2-7; TRBD2 matches at 8 bases. The CDR3 runs 14 residues. Germline CDR1 and CDR2: GTSNPN and SVGIG (reference sequence). J lost 1 base, V lost 1 base, and 3 bases had no gene match. The CDR3 is CAWSESGSSYEQYF. The CDR3 DNA is TGTGCCTGGAGTGAGAGCGGGAGTTCCTACGAGCAGTACTTC. The variable domain in full, completed from reference TRBV30 and TRBJ2-7, reads SQTIHQWPATLVQPVGSPLSLECTVEGTSNPNLYWYRQAAGRGLQLLFYSVGIGQISSEVPQNLSASRPQDRQFILSSKKLLLSDSGFYLCAWSESGSSYEQYFGPGTRLTVT.

This chain joins TRBV6-1 and TRBJ2-1, with D perhaps TRBD2 (6 bases). CDR3 length: 18 amino acids. Germline V gives CDR1 MNHNS, CDR2 SASEGT. The V gene lost 4 bases and the J gene lost 2 bases, with 21 bases spanning the gap. Written as DNA, the CDR3 is TGTGCCAGCAGTGTTAGCGGTTTTTCTCAACCTACCTACAATGAGCAGTTCTTC. Translated: CASSVSGFSQPTYNEQFF.

The CDR3: CASSATGAGAYEQYF. The CDR3 nucleotides read TGCGCCAGCAGCGCAACAGGGGCCGGGGCCTACGAGCAGTACTTC. The chain recombines TRBV5-1 with TRBJ2-7, with 7 bases identical to TRBD1. The germline CDR1 and CDR2 sequences are SGHRS and YFSETQ. The CDR3 totals 15 residues. With 4 bases clipped from V and 2 bases from J, the junction kept 9 bases outside the gene matches.

The rearrangement uses TRBV7-2 and TRBJ2-7; D is ambiguous. CDR3 length: 14 residues. Germline V CDR1 and CDR2: SGHTA, FQGNSA. Deletions cut 1 base from V and 2 bases from J, with 9 bases between. The CDR3 loop is CASSLDHGAYEQYF. For the CDR3, the DNA is TGTGCCAGCAGCTTAGACCACGGAGCCTACGAGCAGTACTTC.

The rearrangement links TRBV30 to TRBJ1-2, with a weak D call TRBD1 (5 bases). CDR3 size: 14 residues. Germline assignment: CDR1 GTSNPN and CDR2 SVGIG (reference sequence). V dropped 3 bases and J dropped 5 bases, with 16 bases sitting between them. The CDR3 DNA is TGTGCCTGGAGAAGAGTTGCGGGACGGTATGGCTACACCTTC. It codes for CAWRRVAGRYGYTF.

This chain uses TRBV4-1 with TRBJ2-3, with TRBD1 as a possible D gene (5 bases). This CDR3 comprises 12 residues. Germline assignment: CDR1 MGHRA and CDR2 YSYEKL. V was shortened by 4 bases and J by 5 bases, with 7 bases between the two germline ends. The CDR3: CASSRGRDTQYF. CDR3 DNA: TGCGCCAGCAGCCGGGGCAGAGATACGCAGTATTTT.

The V and J genes are TRBV7-9 and TRBJ2-2; TRBD1 agrees at 10 bases. This CDR3 is built from 15 residues. CDR1 and CDR2 (germline): SEHNR, FQNEAQ (reference sequence). Trimming took 2 bases from V and 5 from J; bases not matched to a gene: 2. For the CDR3, the DNA is TGTGCCAGCAGCTTAAGGACAGGGGGAACCGGGGAGCTGTTTTTT. This translates into CASSLRTGGTGELFF.

The V call is TRBV6-1, the J call TRBJ2-2, with 7 positions matching TRBD1. Germline assignment: CDR1 MNHNS and CDR2 SASEGT. This CDR3 has 12 amino acids. The J segment lost 6 bases and the V segment lost 5 bases, leaving 0 bases of the junction unmatched. This chain's CDR3 is CASSTGAGELFF. CDR3 DNA: TGTGCCAGCAGTACAGGGGCCGGGGAGCTGTTTTTT.

The chain couples TRBV19 to TRBJ2-5; the D gene is possibly TRBD2 (6 bases). Looked up from germline, CDR1 is LNHDA and CDR2 is SQIVND (reference sequence). The CDR3 is 15 residues long. V lost 4 bases to trimming and J lost 1 base, with 13 bases between them. CDR3 DNA: TGTGCCAGTAGTACGGCGGGAACTTTCCAAGAGACCCAGTACTTC. Protein product: CASSTAGTFQETQYF.

The chain recombines TRBV7-9 with TRBJ1-4; TRBD1 might be the D (6 bases). V was cut by 3 bases and J by 6 bases, with 11 bases left in between. This CDR3 is built from 14 residues. The germline V gene encodes CDR1 SEHNR and CDR2 FQNEAQ (reference sequence). DNA of the CDR3: TGTGCCAGCAGCTTGTCGCAGGGGTATGAAAAACTGTTTTTT. It is translated as CASSLSQGYEKLFF.

This clone was seen a single time. The rearrangement links TRBV10-1 to TRBJ2-2, with D unresolved. The V gene's germline CDR1 is WNHNN and CDR2 SYGVQD (reference sequence). V lost 4 bases and J lost 4, with 4 bases in between. The CDR3 runs to 12 residues. The CDR3 protein is CASSVGTGELFF. CDR3 in DNA: TGCGCCAGCAGTGTCGGCACCGGGGAGCTGTTTTTT.

This clone occurred once. The chain joins TRBV19 to TRBJ2-7; D may be TRBD2 (5 bases). Trimming took 3 bases from V and 1 from J, leaving 7 bases between them. Germline V gene lookup returns CDR1 LNHDA and CDR2 SQIVND (reference sequence). The length of the CDR3 is 13 residues. CDR3 region: CASSMGVSYEQYF. The CDR3 DNA sequence: TGTGCCAGTAGTATGGGAGTGTCCTACGAGCAGTACTTC.

V is TRBV7-8 and J is TRBJ1-5; 7 nucleotides align to TRBD1. Trimming removed 5 bases from V and 8 bases from J; junction bases left unmatched: 6. Germline lookup yields CDR1 SGHVS and CDR2 FQNEAQ. The CDR3 is made up of 13 amino acids. The CDR3 spells CASSPTGLKPQHF. In DNA, the CDR3 is TGTGCCAGCAGCCCGACAGGGCTGAAGCCCCAGCATTTT.

This CDR3 is CASSYTRGELTEAFF. The CDR3 DNA reads as TGCGCCAGCAGTTATACCCGGGGGGAGCTCACTGAAGCTTTCTTT. The chain carries TRBV4-3 and TRBJ1-1; tentative D call: TRBD1 (5 bases). V lost 6 bases to trimming and J lost 4 bases, with 18 bases between them. CDR3 length: 15 amino acids. Germline values: CDR1 LGHNA, CDR2 YSLEER.

This clone was seen once. V gene TRBV11-2 combines with J gene TRBJ1-2, with 9 bases matching TRBD1. CDR1 SGHAT and CDR2 FQNNGV come from the germline V gene. This CDR3 is 15 amino acids long. The V and J ends lost 5 bases and 4 bases, in that order; junction bases with no gene match: 8. The CDR3 bases are TGTGCCAGCAGCGCCGGGACAGGGACCTTCTATGGCTACACCTTC. This gives the protein CASSAGTGTFYGYTF.

This chain uses TRBV4-2 with TRBJ2-3; TRBD2 matches 11 bases. J gave up 2 bases and V 3 bases, and 13 bases lay outside the gene matches. CDR1 is LGHNA, CDR2 YNFKEQ, per germline. This CDR3 has 19 residues. The CDR3 DNA follows: TGTGCCAGCAGCCAGGCTCTAGCGGGAGGCGCAAGTGACACAGATACGCAGTATTTT. Residues: CASSQALAGGASDTDTQYF.

This rearrangement joins TRBV29-1 to TRBJ1-1, with D hard to call. CDR1 is SQVTM, CDR2 ANQGSEA, per germline. The CDR3 is made up of 11 amino acids. The V end lost 7 bases, the J end lost 8 bases, and 14 bases lay between the germline ends. CDR3 region: CSGAEGGEAFF. As DNA, the CDR3 is TGCAGCGGGGCCGAAGGTGGGGAAGCTTTCTTT.

This clone was counted a few times. The chain carries TRBV6-5 and TRBJ1-1; D ambiguous. The germline gives CDR1 MNHEY, CDR2 SVGAGI. V lost 2 bases and J 4 bases, leaving 5 bases between the germline ends. CDR3 length: 12 amino acids. CDR3 in DNA: TGTGCCAGCAGTTACGGCGGCACTGAAGCTTTCTTT. It codes for CASSYGGTEAFF.

The V and J genes are TRBV5-5 and TRBJ2-3; D may be TRBD2 (6 bases). V was shortened by 0 bases and J by 0 bases, with 11 bases between the two germline ends. The CDR3 spans 16 residues. Germline V gene data show CDR1 as SGHKS and CDR2 as YYEKEE (reference sequence). The CDR3 sequence: CASSLDPGVSTDTQYF. The CDR3 bases are TGTGCCAGCAGCTTGGACCCGGGAGTGAGCACAGATACGCAGTATTTT. The whole variable domain, remainder taken from reference TRBV5-5 and TRBJ2-3, is DAGVTQSPTHLIKTRGQQVTLRCSPISGHKSVSWYQQVLGQGPQFIFQYYEKEERGRGNFPDRFSARQFPNYSSELNVNALLLGDSALYLCASSLDPGVSTDTQYFGPGTRLTVL.

The chain employs TRBV4-1 and TRBJ2-7, with D perhaps TRBD1 (5 bases). This CDR3 has 16 residues. The V end was cut by 6 bases, the J end by 5 bases, with 23 bases between. CDR1 is MGHRA and CDR2 is YSYEKL in the germline V gene. In DNA form, the CDR3 reads TGCGCCAGCAGACCAAGACCCCTGACGGGCAGGGACGAGCAGTACTTC. It yields the protein CASRPRPLTGRDEQYF.

This chain uses TRBV27 with TRBJ1-1; 7 bases are a match to TRBD1. Germline V gene lookup returns CDR1 MNHEY and CDR2 SMNVEV (reference sequence). J was trimmed by 5 bases and V by 0 bases; bases with no gene match: 6. The CDR3 covers 15 residues. For the CDR3, the DNA is TGTGCCAGCAGTTTATCTAGTACCAGGGGGACTGAAGCTTTCTTT. It specifies CASSLSSTRGTEAFF.

The gene calls are TRBV28 and TRBJ1-5; TRBD1 is a possible D gene (5 bases). CDR1 and CDR2 (germline): MDHEN, SYDVKM. The length of the CDR3 is 14 residues. The ends were cut back, 6 bases at V and 0 bases at J, with 9 bases in the middle. DNA for the CDR3: TGTGCCAGCAGCCGCAGGGATAGCAATCAGCCCCAGCATTTT. This translates into CASSRRDSNQPQHF.

CDR3 protein: CASSYSTQTYGYTF. The CDR3 nucleotides are TGTGCCAGCAGTTACTCGACTCAGACCTATGGCTACACCTTC. The rearrangement links TRBV6-5 to TRBJ1-2; no firm D call. Per germline, CDR1 MNHEY and CDR2 SVGAGI. CDR3 length: 14 residues. Trimming left V 0 bases short and J 4 bases short, with 9 bases between.

This clone was picked up one time. The rearrangement links TRBV5-6 to TRBJ2-5, with 8 bases that match TRBD2. The J segment lost 1 base and the V segment lost 0 bases, leaving 8 bases of the junction unmatched. Germline V gene data show CDR1 as SGHDT and CDR2 as YYEEEE. This CDR3 is built from 17 residues. CDR3 DNA: TGTGCCAGCAGCTTGGTATCCCTAGCGGGCCTCCAAGAGACCCAGTACTTC. Protein: CASSLVSLAGLQETQYF.